This T cell receptor beta chain was captured in a study of human T cells and chemical hapten exposure. Study-level background: The sensitizer, 2% DPC, was used on around 2 cm by around 2 cm of upper inner arm skin. Patients additionally received therapeutic doses of diphenylcyclopropenone on the scalp once a week, and this continued throughout the approximately 22-week study.

Trimming left V 4 bases short and J 0 bases short, with 17 bases between. Germline V lookup: CDR1 MNHEY, CDR2 SVGAGI. The CDR3 length is 17 residues. Noted time point: patch test 3, about 24 weeks after DPC sensitization. Treatment indicated: therapeutic diphenylcyclopropenone sensitization with weekly scalp DPC. TCRdb called the RACE reads again in MiXCR, with one record for every CDR3 protein. Of over 55,000 distinct CDR3 sequences listed, over 8.5% are singletons. The rearrangement links TRBV6-5 to TRBJ2-3; D call uncertain. The receptor comes from a woman between 45 and 65 years old with alopecia areata. Some clones in this sample may be carry-over from other donors' samples. Specimen: whole blood, collected in connection with sensitization to the hapten diphenylcyclopropenone (DPC). The CDR3 bases are TGTGCCAGCAGTTCCCCTCGGCTCGCGGCTAGCACAGATACGCAGTATTTT. Translation gives CASSSPRLAASTDTQYF.